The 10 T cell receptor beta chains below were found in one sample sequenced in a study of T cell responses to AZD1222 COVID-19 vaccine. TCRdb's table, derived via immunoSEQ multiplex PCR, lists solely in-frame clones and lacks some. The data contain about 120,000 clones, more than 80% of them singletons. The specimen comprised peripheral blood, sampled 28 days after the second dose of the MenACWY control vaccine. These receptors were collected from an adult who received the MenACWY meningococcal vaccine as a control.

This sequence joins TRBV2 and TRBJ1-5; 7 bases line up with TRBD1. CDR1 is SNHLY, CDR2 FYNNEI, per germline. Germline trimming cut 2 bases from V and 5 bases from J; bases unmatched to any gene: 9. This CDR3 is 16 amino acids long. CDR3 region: CASSEYAGGTDQPQHF. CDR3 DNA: TGTGCCAGCAGTGAATACGCAGGGGGAACGGATCAGCCCCAGCATTTT.

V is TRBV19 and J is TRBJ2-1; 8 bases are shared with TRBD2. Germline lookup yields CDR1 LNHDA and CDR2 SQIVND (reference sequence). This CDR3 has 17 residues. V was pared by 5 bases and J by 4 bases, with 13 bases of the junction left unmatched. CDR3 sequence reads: CASSPSAPAGDYNEQFF. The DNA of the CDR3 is TGTGCCAGTAGTCCTTCCGCCCCAGCGGGGGATTACAATGAGCAGTTCTTC.

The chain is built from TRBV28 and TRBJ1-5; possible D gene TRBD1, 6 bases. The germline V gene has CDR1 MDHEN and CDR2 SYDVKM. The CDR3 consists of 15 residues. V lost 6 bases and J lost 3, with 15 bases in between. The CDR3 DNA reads TGTGCCAGCAGACAACAGGGAAACAACAATCAGCCCCAGCATTTT. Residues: CASRQQGNNNQPQHF.

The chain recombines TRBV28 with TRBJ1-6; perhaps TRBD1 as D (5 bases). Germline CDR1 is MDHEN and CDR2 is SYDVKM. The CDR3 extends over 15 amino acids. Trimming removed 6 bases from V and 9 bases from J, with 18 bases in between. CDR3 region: CASSRLADSGSPLHF. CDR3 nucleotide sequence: TGTGCCAGCAGCCGATTGGCCGACAGCGGTTCACCCCTCCACTTT. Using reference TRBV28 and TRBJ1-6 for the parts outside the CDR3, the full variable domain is DVKVTQSSRYLVKRTGEKVFLECVQDMDHENMFWYRQDPGLGLRLIYFSYDVKMKEKGDIPEGYSVSREKKERFSLILESASTNQTSMYLCASSRLADSGSPLHFGNGTRLTVT.

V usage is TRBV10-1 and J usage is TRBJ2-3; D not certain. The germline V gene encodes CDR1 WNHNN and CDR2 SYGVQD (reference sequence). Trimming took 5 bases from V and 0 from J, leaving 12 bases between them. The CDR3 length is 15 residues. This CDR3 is CASSNLYSSTDTQYF. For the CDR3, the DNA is TGCGCCAGCAGTAACCTCTATTCTAGCACAGATACGCAGTATTTT.

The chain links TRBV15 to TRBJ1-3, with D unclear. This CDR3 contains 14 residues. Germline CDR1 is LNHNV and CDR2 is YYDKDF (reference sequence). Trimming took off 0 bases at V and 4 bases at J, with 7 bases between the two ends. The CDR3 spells CATSRDGGGNTIYF. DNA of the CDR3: TGTGCCACCAGCAGAGACGGTGGGGGAAACACCATATATTTT.

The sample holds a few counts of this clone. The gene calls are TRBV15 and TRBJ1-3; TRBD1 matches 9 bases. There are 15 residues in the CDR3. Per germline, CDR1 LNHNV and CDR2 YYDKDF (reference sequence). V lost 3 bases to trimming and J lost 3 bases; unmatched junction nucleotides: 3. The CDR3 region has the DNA TGTGCCACCAGCAGGGAGACAGGGGGTGGAAACACCATATATTTT. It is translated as CATSRETGGGNTIYF.

The CDR3 spells CASSETLAGNYEQYF. DNA of the CDR3: TGTGCCAGCAGTGAAACCCTAGCGGGCAACTACGAGCAGTACTTC. This chain links TRBV2 with TRBJ2-7, with 8 bases fitting TRBD2. Germline values: CDR1 SNHLY, CDR2 FYNNEI. J was trimmed by 3 bases and V by 2 bases; bases with no gene match: 6. The CDR3 loop spans 15 amino acids.

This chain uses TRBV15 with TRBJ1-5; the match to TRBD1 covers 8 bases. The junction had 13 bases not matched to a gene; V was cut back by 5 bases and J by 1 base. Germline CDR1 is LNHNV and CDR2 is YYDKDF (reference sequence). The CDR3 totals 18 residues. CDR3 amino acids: CATSQPGSGGFSNQPQHF. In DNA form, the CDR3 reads TGTGCCACCAGCCAACCCGGGTCAGGGGGCTTCAGCAATCAGCCCCAGCATTTT.

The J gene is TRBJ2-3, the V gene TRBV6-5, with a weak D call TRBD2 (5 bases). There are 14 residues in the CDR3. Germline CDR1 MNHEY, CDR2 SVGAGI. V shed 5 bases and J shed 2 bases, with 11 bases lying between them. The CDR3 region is CASSITGDTDTQYF. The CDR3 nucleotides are TGTGCCAGCAGTATAACCGGGGACACAGATACGCAGTATTTT.